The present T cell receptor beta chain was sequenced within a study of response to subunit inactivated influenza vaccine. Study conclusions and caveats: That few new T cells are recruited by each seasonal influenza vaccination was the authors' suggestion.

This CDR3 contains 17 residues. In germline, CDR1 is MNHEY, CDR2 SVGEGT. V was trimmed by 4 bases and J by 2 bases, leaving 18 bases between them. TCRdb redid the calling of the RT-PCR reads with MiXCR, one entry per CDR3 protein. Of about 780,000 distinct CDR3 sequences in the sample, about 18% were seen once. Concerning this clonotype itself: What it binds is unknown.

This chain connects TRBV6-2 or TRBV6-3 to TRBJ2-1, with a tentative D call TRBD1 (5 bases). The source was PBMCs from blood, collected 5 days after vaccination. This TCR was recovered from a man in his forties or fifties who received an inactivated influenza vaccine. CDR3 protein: CASSWTRHLPPYNEQFF. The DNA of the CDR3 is TGTGCCAGCAGTTGGACACGGCACCTTCCTCCCTACAATGAGCAGTTCTTC.